In this sample, the clone carrying this T cell receptor beta chain turned up a few times. Its specificity is unknown. Roughly 9.2 milliliters was the volume of peripheral blood drawn from each donor. The data were taken from a study of blood T cells in healthy people across ages. Study results and caveats: Those diversity estimates obtained from one million T cells were thought to be underestimates.

CDR3 length: 16 residues. The germline CDR1 and CDR2 sequences are SNHLY and FYNNEI. V lost 4 bases, J lost 8 bases, and 14 bases stayed unmatched. Primed by a sample-barcoded 5' primer and a J-beta primer mix, a second PCR proceeded for roughly 6 to 12 cycles. The yield of each sample was at least 2.5 million CDR3-containing paired-end reads. TCRdb independently ran MiXCR on the 5' RACE reads; one entry per CDR3 protein. This table holds 700,000 to 950,000 distinct CDR3 sequences, roughly two fifths found once. The source of this sequence is a woman aged 55-69 years in good health. The chain carries TRBV2 and TRBJ2-1; 7 bases agree with TRBD1. The source material was blood. This CDR3 is CASSGRQGFNFHEQFF. As DNA, the CDR3 is TGTGCCAGCAGTGGGAGACAGGGCTTCAATTTCCATGAGCAGTTCTTC.